Listed below are T cell receptor beta chains from one sample, sequenced in a study of T cell responses to AZD1222 COVID-19 vaccine. Only in-frame clones appear in the TCRdb table, and some are missing; sequencing was by immunoSEQ multiplex PCR. The sample includes around 150,000 clones, around 87% of them seen just once. Sequencing was performed on peripheral blood, taken 28 days after the second AZD1222 dose. All receptors come from an adult who received the AZD1222 COVID-19 vaccine. The CDR3 runs from the conserved cysteine through the conserved F or W. Each record gives: clone size, V gene, J gene, D gene, CDR3 protein, CDR3 DNA. The D gene is left open where the match is weak. A clone size is listed for some rows: how often the clone was seen (once, few, many), or a class if it is expanded.

>NA|TRBV6-5|TRBJ1-2|NA
CASSPGLKANYGYTF
TGTGCCAGCAGCCCGGGACTGAAAGCTAACTATGGCTACACCTTC
>NA|TRBV30|TRBJ1-4|TRBD1
CAWSMTTGRGEKLFF
TGTGCCTGGAGTATGACGACAGGGAGGGGGGAAAAACTGTTTTTT
>NA|TRBV7-2|TRBJ1-1|NA
CASSLERVTEAFF
TGTGCCAGCAGCTTAGAGAGGGTTACTGAAGCTTTCTTT
>NA|TRBV11-2|TRBJ2-3|NA
CASSLLNQVTDTQYF
TGTGCCAGCAGCCTCCTCAACCAAGTCACAGATACGCAGTATTTT
>NA|TRBV18|TRBJ1-1|TRBD1
CASSRTGGTEAFF
TGTGCCAGCTCACGGACAGGGGGAACTGAAGCTTTCTTT
>NA|TRBV6-5|TRBJ2-7|NA
CASEGRTYEQYF
TGTGCCAGCGAAGGACGTACCTACGAGCAGTACTTC
>NA|TRBV3-1/TRBV3-2|TRBJ1-2|NA
CASSHGGDGYTF
TGTGCCAGCAGCCACGGGGGTGATGGCTACACCTTC
>NA|TRBV10-3|TRBJ1-1|TRBD1
CAISESRTGGPNTEAFF
TGTGCCATCAGTGAGTCGAGGACAGGGGGCCCGAACACTGAAGCTTTCTTT
>few|TRBV6-1|TRBJ2-3|NA
CASSEKVDTQYF
TGTGCCAGCAGTGAGAAGGTGGATACGCAGTATTTT
>NA|TRBV4-2|TRBJ1-2|NA
CASSQERGRGYTF
TGTGCCAGCAGCCAAGAGAGGGGTCGGGGCTACACCTTC
>NA|TRBV6-2/TRBV6-3|TRBJ2-1|TRBD1
CASSLPRQGTNEQFF
TGTGCCAGCAGCCTACCGCGACAGGGAACTAATGAGCAGTTCTTC
>NA|TRBV3-1/TRBV3-2|TRBJ1-1|TRBD1
CASSQGRGLHETEAFF
TGTGCCAGCAGCCAAGGCAGGGGGCTTCATGAAACTGAAGCTTTCTTT
>NA|TRBV28|TRBJ1-5|TRBD1
CASTTAGGDQPQHF
TGTGCCAGCACTACCGCAGGGGGGGATCAGCCCCAGCATTTT
>NA|TRBV29-1|TRBJ1-1|NA
CSVVGGINTEAFF
TGCAGCGTTGTTGGCGGGATTAACACTGAAGCTTTCTTT
>NA|TRBV6-5|TRBJ1-1|NA
CASKVGSMNTEAFF
TGTGCCAGCAAAGTAGGCAGCATGAACACTGAAGCTTTCTTT
>NA|TRBV7-2|TRBJ2-7|NA
CASSLVSGREQYF
TGTGCCAGCAGCTTAGTTTCGGGAAGGGAGCAGTACTTC
>NA|TRBV30|TRBJ1-2|NA
CACPGVGYTF
TGTGCCTGTCCCGGGGTGGGCTACACCTTC
>NA|TRBV10-3|TRBJ2-1|TRBD2
CAISDRRGDYHNEQFF
TGTGCCATCAGTGATCGGCGGGGGGACTACCACAATGAGCAGTTCTTC
>NA|TRBV19|TRBJ1-3|NA
CASSQTGGLGNTIYF
TGTGCCAGTAGTCAGACAGGTGGACTTGGAAACACCATATATTTT
>NA|TRBV18|TRBJ2-7|NA
CASSPGQIYEQYF
TGTGCCAGCTCCCCTGGACAGATCTACGAGCAGTACTTC
>once|TRBV14|TRBJ2-5|NA
CASSRPQETQYF
TGTGCCAGCAGCCGCCCCCAAGAGACCCAGTACTTC
>NA|TRBV29-1|TRBJ2-3|NA
CSVAGADTQYF
TGCAGCGTTGCAGGGGCAGATACGCAGTATTTT
>NA|TRBV28|TRBJ1-1|NA
CASSPPGSRSTEAFF
TGTGCCAGCAGTCCCCCGGGGTCCAGGAGCACTGAAGCTTTCTTT
>NA|TRBV19|TRBJ1-2|NA
CASRDGRDVYGYTF
TGTGCCAGTAGGGACGGGAGGGACGTCTATGGCTACACCTTC
>NA|TRBV14|TRBJ1-2|NA
CASSQDVGGWGGYTF
TGTGCCAGCAGCCAAGACGTCGGAGGGTGGGGTGGCTACACCTTC
>NA|TRBV6-6|TRBJ2-1|NA
CASSYRDLFYNEQFF
TGTGCCAGCAGTTACAGGGACTTGTTTTACAATGAGCAGTTCTTC
>NA|TRBV5-6|TRBJ1-3|NA
CASSPVRTGNTIYF
TGTGCCAGCAGCCCAGTCCGGACGGGAAACACCATATATTTT
>few|TRBV6-6|TRBJ1-2|NA
CASDRALNYGYTF
TGTGCCAGCGACAGAGCTCTAAACTATGGCTACACCTTC
>NA|TRBV7-8|TRBJ2-7|NA
CASSFSGSSYEQYF
TGTGCCAGCAGCTTCTCCGGGAGCTCCTACGAGCAGTACTTC
>NA|TRBV7-2|TRBJ2-7|NA
CASSLARAYEQYF
TGTGCCAGCAGCTTAGCGAGAGCCTACGAGCAGTACTTC
>once|TRBV18|TRBJ1-1|NA
CASSPPEGPEAFF
TGTGCCAGCTCACCACCGGAAGGCCCTGAAGCTTTCTTT
>NA|TRBV12-3/TRBV12-4|TRBJ1-4|TRBD1
CASRGTENEKLFF
TGTGCCAGCAGGGGGACAGAAAATGAAAAACTGTTTTTT
>NA|TRBV9|TRBJ1-1|NA
CASSAWTDFNTEAFF
TGTGCCAGCAGCGCCTGGACAGATTTCAACACTGAAGCTTTCTTT
>few|TRBV7-2|TRBJ1-1|NA
CASSGTGTANTEAFF
TGTGCCAGCAGCGGTACCGGGACGGCGAACACTGAAGCTTTCTTT
>NA|TRBV5-1|TRBJ2-3|NA
CASSLAGVSDTQYF
TGCGCCAGCAGCTTGGCCGGTGTCTCCGATACGCAGTATTTT
>NA|TRBV6-1|TRBJ1-4|NA
CASSDGSRGSEKLFF
TGTGCCAGCAGTGATGGGTCCCGGGGGAGTGAAAAACTGTTTTTT
>NA|TRBV29-1|TRBJ1-1|NA
CSVLGRPGTEAFF
TGCAGCGTTCTTGGCAGACCGGGCACTGAAGCTTTCTTT
>once|TRBV11-3|TRBJ2-1|TRBD2
CASSLIGGAAHEQFF
TGTGCCAGCAGCTTAATCGGGGGGGCCGCCCATGAGCAGTTCTTC
>NA|TRBV6-5|TRBJ1-2|NA
CASTSTGKPYGYTF
TGTGCCAGCACCTCAACAGGAAAACCCTATGGCTACACCTTC
>NA|TRBV6-5|TRBJ1-5|NA
CASSTSGNQPQHF
TGTGCCAGCAGTACCTCAGGAAATCAGCCCCAGCATTTT
>NA|TRBV7-9|TRBJ1-2|NA
CASSLIPGDTGYTF
TGTGCCAGCAGCTTAATTCCAGGGGATACTGGCTACACCTTC
>NA|TRBV30|TRBJ2-3|NA
CAWSEENTDTQYF
TGTGCCTGGAGTGAAGAGAACACAGATACGCAGTATTTT
>NA|TRBV30|TRBJ1-6|NA
CAWSKSSYNSPLHF
TGTGCCTGGAGTAAGAGCTCCTATAATTCACCCCTCCACTTT
>NA|TRBV21-1|TRBJ1-5|NA
CASSKGHRGGNQPQHF
TGTGCCAGCAGCAAAGGACACAGGGGCGGGAATCAGCCCCAGCATTTT
>once|TRBV7-2|TRBJ1-4|NA
CASSQHGADEKLFF
TGTGCCAGCAGCCAACACGGGGCTGATGAAAAACTGTTTTTT
>NA|TRBV5-1|TRBJ1-2|NA
CASSLQGGGYTF
TGCGCCAGCAGCTTACAGGGTGGTGGCTACACCTTC
>NA|TRBV19|TRBJ2-4|TRBD1
CASSIMNVGGQGNIQYF
TGTGCCAGTAGTATTATGAATGTTGGGGGACAGGGAAACATTCAGTACTTC
>NA|TRBV15|TRBJ1-2|NA
CATSRDSTAGGYTF
TGTGCCACCAGCAGAGATAGCACAGCTGGTGGCTACACCTTC
>NA|TRBV4-2|TRBJ2-1|NA
CASSQDRSALDEQFF
TGTGCCAGCAGCCAAGATAGGTCAGCGTTGGATGAGCAGTTCTTC
>NA|TRBV10-3|TRBJ1-1|NA
CAIRESTNTEAFF
TGTGCCATTAGAGAGAGTACGAACACTGAAGCTTTCTTT
>NA|TRBV5-1|TRBJ1-6|NA
CASRENSPLHF
TGCGCCAGCCGGGAAAATTCACCCCTCCACTTT
>NA|TRBV12-3/TRBV12-4|TRBJ2-7|NA
CASSSGAGVEQYF
TGTGCCAGCAGCTCAGGGGCGGGCGTCGAGCAGTACTTC